This TCR beta chain was identified in a study of vaccination and CD4 T cells after COVID-19 (dated by TCRdb to 2022 to 2024). In the study overall: SARS-CoV-2 positivity had been established in the convalescent patients by nasal swab PCR, and mild disease was recorded in roughly 9 of these patients and severe disease in one. In 10 COVID-19 convalescent patients and a handful of infection-naive healthy vaccine recipients, researchers compared the spike-specific CD4+ TCR repertoire from before mRNA vaccination with the repertoire from after. Post-vaccine blood samples were obtained a median of about 70 days after the second vaccine dose, with a range of about 13 to 250 days. Overlapping spike peptide pools from SARS-CoV-2 and from the common cold coronaviruses HCoV-NL63, HCoV-OC43 and HCoV-229E were used as culture stimuli. In the convalescent cohort there were six males and four females, among whom were two Hispanic individuals, seven Caucasians, two Asians and one multiracial person. In control cultures, a CEFX viral epitope pool was used as positive control, an HIV-1 Nef peptide pool was used as negative control, or no peptide was added. Participants got two doses of the Pfizer-BioNTech BNT162b2 vaccine (n=8) or two doses of the Moderna mRNA-1273 vaccine (n=2). Post-COVID blood samples from convalescent patients were collected a median of 101 days after diagnosis, with a range of roughly 35 to 180 days.

The receptor library was made with PCR. DNA from cultured CD4+ T cells underwent TCR sequencing with the Oncomine TCR Beta short-read assay at the Johns Hopkins FTIC core. Genomic DNA was extracted from the cultured CD4+ T cells with the QIAamp micro DNA kit. The Oncomine TCR Beta libraries from cultured CD4+ T cells were pooled using unique dual indexes and then sequenced on an Illumina iSeq 100. The authors' analysis ran thus. Non-productive sequences were removed, and CDR3s that did not start with C, did not end with F or W, or were shorter than 7 amino acids were discarded. Antigen-specific clonotypes were identified using the MANAFEST web application through comparison of peptide-stimulated wells with reference and other culture wells. For a clone to be called positive, the clone needed an FDR below 0.05, an odds ratio above 5, and a productive frequency above 0.1% in at least two of three replicate wells. A clonotype was classed as cross-reactive if the clonotype showed significant expansion both in SARS-CoV-2 spike wells and in at least one common cold coronavirus spike condition. Levenshtein distances (stringdist) and unrooted phylogenetic trees (ape) in R version 3.6.1 were used to assess CDR3 homology. TCRdb applied fastp at Q25 and MiXCR to the public reads, then kept only in-frame beta chains. Rows matching on CDR3 protein sequence are summarized as one entry with the most common DNA and genes. The authors' filters were not applied to this entry. Here the sample has about 18,000 distinct CDR3 sequences; roughly three fifths occur a single time. Clones ranked in the top ten supply around 5.5% of the sample.

To note about this clonotype: What this receptor recognizes is not known. No much larger clonotype is one base removed from it; base qualities were not supplied.

The germline V gene yields SGHRS for CDR1 and YFSETQ for CDR2. The CDR3 contains 14 residues, cysteine and phenylalanine counted. Just the 42-base CDR3 DNA is kept, in frame starting at base 1. V is shortened by 1 base, J by 8 bases, and the region joining them spans 15 bases. Explained via the paper, the treatment or condition label denotes: approximately 9-day PBMC culture with coronavirus spike peptide pools or control peptides (ViraFEST assay). The ViraFEST assay was used in the study, in which antigen-specific T cells were expanded with peptide pools and expanded clonotypes were subsequently identified by TCR sequencing. The convalescent patients' positive SARS-CoV-2 PCR tests fell between March and December 2020, which was before the Alpha, Beta and Delta variants emerged in the United States. Each well held 2 million to 2.5 million PBMCs cultured with around 10 ug/ml peptide pools in IMDM containing approximately 5% human AB serum and roughly 10 IU/ml IL-2. On days 3 and 7, half of the culture medium was replaced with fresh IL-2-containing medium. CD4+ T cells were isolated after around 11 days of culture through negative selection using the EasySep CD4+ T cell isolation kit. Ficoll-Paque Plus gradient centrifugation was used to isolate PBMCs from whole blood, and the isolated PBMCs were then either used fresh or cryopreserved at -140C. In general, triplicate wells were set up for every culture condition.

Overall study outcomes, separate from this receptor: Only a relatively small number of convalescent patients were included in the study, and early timepoints following natural infection were not analyzed. In convalescent patients, nearly all vaccine-specific clones (304 of 307) were found to be mono-reactive for SARS-CoV-2 spike rather than cross-reactive with common cold coronaviruses. Although the median number of SARS-CoV-2-reactive clonotypes went up from 20 to 25 after infection to around 39 after vaccination, the increase was not significant. Among convalescent patients, a median about 87% of the SARS-CoV-2-reactive clones seen after vaccination appeared only after vaccination, which suggests priming specific to the vaccine.

This specimen was CD4+ T cells from blood, cultured in vitro, taken after SARS-CoV-2 vaccination. The TCR was taken from a human donor who had recovered from COVID-19. The sequence is built from TRBV5-1 and TRBJ1-2, and possibly TRBD1, on 5 matching bases. Here is the DNA: TGCGCCAGCAGCTTGTCCCAGGGAGCATTCGGCTACACCTTC. Its amino acids are CASSLSQGAFGYTF. Joined to the reference TRBV5-1 and TRBJ1-2 proteins, this CDR3 gives the full variable domain: KAGVTQTPRYLIKTRGQQVTLSCSPISGHRSVSWYQQTPGQGLQFLFEYFSETQRNKGNFPGRFSGRQFSNSRSEMNVSTLELGDSALYLCASSLSQGAFGYTFGSGTRLTVV.